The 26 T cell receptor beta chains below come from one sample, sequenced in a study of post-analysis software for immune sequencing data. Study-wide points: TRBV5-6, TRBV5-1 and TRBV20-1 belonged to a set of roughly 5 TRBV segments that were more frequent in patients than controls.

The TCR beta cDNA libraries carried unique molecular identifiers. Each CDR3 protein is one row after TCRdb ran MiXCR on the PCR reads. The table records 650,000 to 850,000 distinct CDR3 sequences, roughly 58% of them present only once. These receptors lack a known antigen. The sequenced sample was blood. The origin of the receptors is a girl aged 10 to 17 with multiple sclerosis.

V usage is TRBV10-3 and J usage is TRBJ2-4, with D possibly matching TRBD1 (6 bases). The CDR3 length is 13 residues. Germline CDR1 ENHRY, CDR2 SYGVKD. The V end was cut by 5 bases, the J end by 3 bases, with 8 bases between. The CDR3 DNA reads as TGTGCCATCAGTTCGGACAGCAAAAACATTCAGTACTTC. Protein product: CAISSDSKNIQYF.

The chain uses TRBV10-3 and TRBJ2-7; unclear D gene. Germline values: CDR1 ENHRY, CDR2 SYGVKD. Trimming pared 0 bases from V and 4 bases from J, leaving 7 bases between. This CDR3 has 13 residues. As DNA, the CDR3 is TGTGCCATCAGTGAGTCGCATAATTACGAGCAGTACTTC. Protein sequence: CAISESHNYEQYF.

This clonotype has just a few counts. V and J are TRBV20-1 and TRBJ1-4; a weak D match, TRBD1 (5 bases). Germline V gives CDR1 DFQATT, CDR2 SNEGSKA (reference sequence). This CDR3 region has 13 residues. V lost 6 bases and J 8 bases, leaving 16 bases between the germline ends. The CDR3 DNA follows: TGCAGTGCCGCAGGGACCCTTGGAGAAAAACTGTTTTTT. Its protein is CSAAGTLGEKLFF.

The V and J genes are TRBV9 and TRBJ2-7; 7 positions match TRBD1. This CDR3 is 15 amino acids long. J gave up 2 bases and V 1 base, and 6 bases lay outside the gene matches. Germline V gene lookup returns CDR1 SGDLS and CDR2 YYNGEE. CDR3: CASSVSGQPTYEQYF. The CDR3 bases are TGTGCCAGCAGCGTATCGGGACAGCCTACCTACGAGCAGTACTTC. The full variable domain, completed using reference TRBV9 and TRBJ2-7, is DSGVTQTPKHLITATGQRVTLRCSPRSGDLSVYWYQQSLDQGLQFLIQYYNGEERAKGNILERFSAQQFPDLHSELNLSSLELGDSALYFCASSVSGQPTYEQYFGPGTRLTVT.

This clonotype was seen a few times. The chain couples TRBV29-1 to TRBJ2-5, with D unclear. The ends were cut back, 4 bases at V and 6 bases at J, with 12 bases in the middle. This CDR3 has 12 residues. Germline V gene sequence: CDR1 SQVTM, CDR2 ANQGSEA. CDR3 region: CSVAAPLQTQYF. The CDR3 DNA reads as TGCAGCGTTGCCGCCCCACTGCAGACCCAGTACTTC.

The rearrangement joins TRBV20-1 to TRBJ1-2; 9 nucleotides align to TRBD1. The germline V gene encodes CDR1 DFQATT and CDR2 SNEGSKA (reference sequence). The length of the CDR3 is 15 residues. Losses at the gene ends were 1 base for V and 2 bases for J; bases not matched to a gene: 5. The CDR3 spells CSARAGTGTNYGYTF. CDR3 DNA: TGCAGTGCTAGAGCCGGGACAGGGACGAACTATGGCTACACCTTC.

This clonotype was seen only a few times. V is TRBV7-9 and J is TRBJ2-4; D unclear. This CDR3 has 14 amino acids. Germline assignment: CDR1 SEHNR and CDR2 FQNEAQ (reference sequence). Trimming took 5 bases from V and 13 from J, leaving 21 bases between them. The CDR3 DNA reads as TGTGCCAGCAGCCCCGGTTTAGGGAAAGAGGCCCAGTACTTC. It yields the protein CASSPGLGKEAQYF.

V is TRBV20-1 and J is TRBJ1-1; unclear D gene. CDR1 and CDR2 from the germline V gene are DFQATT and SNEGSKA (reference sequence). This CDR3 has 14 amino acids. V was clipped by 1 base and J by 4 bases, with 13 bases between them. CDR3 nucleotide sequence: TGCAGTGCTAGAGCCGCCCGGGGAGGCACTGAAGCTTTCTTT. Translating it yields CSARAARGGTEAFF.

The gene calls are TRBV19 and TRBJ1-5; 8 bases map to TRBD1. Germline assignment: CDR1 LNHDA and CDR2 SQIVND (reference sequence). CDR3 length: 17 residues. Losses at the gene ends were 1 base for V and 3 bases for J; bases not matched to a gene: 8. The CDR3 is CASSIGAGGRNNQPQHF. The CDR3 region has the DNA TGTGCCAGTAGTATAGGGGCAGGGGGCCGAAACAATCAGCCCCAGCATTTT.

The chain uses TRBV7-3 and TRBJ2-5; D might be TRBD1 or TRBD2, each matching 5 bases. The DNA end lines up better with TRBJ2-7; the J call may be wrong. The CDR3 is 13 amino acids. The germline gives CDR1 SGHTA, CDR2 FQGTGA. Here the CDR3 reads CASFRDQTYEQYF. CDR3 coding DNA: TGTGCCAGCTTCCGGGACCAAACCTACGAGCAGTACTTC.

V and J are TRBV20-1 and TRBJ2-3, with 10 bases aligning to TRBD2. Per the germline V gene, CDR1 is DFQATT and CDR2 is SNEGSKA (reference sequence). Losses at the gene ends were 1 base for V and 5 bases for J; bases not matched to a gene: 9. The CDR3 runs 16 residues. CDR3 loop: CSARVLSQREGDTQYF. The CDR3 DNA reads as TGCAGTGCTAGAGTCCTCAGCCAGCGGGAGGGAGATACGCAGTATTTT.

Here the CDR3 DNA reads TGTGCCAGCAGTCCCAGACGTACCACCTACGAGCAGTACTTC. Protein: CASSPRRTTYEQYF. The rearrangement joins TRBV6-6 to TRBJ2-7; D not resolved. Germline CDR1 and CDR2: MNHNY and SVGAGI (reference sequence). The CDR3 length is 14 residues. V dropped 5 bases and J dropped 2 bases, with 13 bases sitting between them.

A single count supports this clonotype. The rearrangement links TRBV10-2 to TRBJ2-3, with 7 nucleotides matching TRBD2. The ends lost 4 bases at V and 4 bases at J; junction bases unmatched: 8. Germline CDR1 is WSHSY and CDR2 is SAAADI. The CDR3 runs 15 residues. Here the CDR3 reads CASSAPTSDADTQYF. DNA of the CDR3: TGCGCCAGCAGTGCCCCAACTAGCGACGCAGATACGCAGTATTTT.

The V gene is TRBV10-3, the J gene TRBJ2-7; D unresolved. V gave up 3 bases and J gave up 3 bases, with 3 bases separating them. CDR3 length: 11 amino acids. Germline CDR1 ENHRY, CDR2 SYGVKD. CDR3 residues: CAISDIYEQYF. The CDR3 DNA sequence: TGTGCCATCAGTGATATCTACGAGCAGTACTTC.

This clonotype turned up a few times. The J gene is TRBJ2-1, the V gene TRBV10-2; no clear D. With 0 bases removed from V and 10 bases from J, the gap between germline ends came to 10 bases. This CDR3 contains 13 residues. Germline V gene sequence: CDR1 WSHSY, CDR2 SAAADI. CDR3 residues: CASSESPVGEQFF. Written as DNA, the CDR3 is TGCGCCAGCAGTGAGTCCCCGGTGGGGGAGCAGTTCTTC.

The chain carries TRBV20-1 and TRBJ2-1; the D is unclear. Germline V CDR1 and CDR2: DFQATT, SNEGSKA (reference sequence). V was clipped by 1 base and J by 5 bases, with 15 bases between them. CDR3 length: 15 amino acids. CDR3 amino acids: CSARGPLASHNEQFF. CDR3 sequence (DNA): TGCAGTGCTAGAGGCCCCTTGGCGTCACACAATGAGCAGTTCTTC.

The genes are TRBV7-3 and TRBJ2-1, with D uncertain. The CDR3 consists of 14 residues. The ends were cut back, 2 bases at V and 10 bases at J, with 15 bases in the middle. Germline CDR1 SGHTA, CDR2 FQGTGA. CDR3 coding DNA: TGTGCCAGCAGCTTATATAAAGATGGTGGGGAGCAGTTCTTC. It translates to CASSLYKDGGEQFF.

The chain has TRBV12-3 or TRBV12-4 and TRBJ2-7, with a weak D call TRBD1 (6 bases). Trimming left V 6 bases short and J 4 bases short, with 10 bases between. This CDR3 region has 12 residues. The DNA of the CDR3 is TGTGCCAGCAGACTTGACAGGTACGAGCAGTACTTC. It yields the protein CASRLDRYEQYF.

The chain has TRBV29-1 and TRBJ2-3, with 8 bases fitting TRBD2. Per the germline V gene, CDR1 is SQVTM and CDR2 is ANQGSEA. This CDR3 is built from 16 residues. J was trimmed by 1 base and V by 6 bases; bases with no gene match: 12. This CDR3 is CSVRGGRERGTDTQYF. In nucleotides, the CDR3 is TGCAGCGTCCGCGGGGGGAGGGAGCGAGGCACAGATACGCAGTATTTT.

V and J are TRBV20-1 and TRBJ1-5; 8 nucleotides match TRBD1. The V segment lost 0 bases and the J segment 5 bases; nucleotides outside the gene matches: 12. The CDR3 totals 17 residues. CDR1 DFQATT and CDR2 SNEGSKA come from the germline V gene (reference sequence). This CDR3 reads CSARDMIGGTGHQPQHF. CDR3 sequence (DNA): TGCAGTGCTAGAGATATGATAGGTGGGACAGGACATCAGCCCCAGCATTTT.

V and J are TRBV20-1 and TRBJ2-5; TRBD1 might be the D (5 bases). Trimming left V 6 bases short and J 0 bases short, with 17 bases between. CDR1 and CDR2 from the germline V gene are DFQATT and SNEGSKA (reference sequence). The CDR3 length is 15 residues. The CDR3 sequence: CSARSRVGNQETQYF. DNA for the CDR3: TGCAGTGCAAGGAGCAGGGTGGGGAACCAAGAGACCCAGTACTTC.

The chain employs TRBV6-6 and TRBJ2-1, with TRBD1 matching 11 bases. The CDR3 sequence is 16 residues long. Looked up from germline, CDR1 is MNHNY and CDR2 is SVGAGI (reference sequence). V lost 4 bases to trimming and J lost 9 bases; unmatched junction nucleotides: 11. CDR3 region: CASSSGQGDYLGEQFF. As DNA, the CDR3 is TGTGCCAGCAGTTCGGGACAGGGGGACTACCTTGGTGAGCAGTTCTTC.

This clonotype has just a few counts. The CDR3 is CASSSIASTDTQYF. The CDR3 nucleotides are TGCGCCAGCAGCAGTATAGCTAGCACAGATACGCAGTATTTT. This sequence joins TRBV5-1 and TRBJ2-3; no clear D. Germline CDR1 is SGHRS and CDR2 is YFSETQ. The CDR3 runs to 14 residues. V was shortened by 4 bases and J by 0 bases, with 9 bases between the two germline ends. Using reference TRBV5-1 and TRBJ2-3 for the parts outside the CDR3, the full variable domain is KAGVTQTPRYLIKTRGQQVTLSCSPISGHRSVSWYQQTPGQGLQFLFEYFSETQRNKGNFPGRFSGRQFSNSRSEMNVSTLELGDSALYLCASSSIASTDTQYFGPGTRLTVL.

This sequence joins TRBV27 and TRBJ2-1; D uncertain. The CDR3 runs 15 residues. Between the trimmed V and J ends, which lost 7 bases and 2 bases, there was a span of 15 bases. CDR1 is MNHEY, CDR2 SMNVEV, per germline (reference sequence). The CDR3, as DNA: TGTGCCAGCAAGGCTAGTAGGTGGGCCTACAATGAGCAGTTCTTC. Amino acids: CASKASRWAYNEQFF.

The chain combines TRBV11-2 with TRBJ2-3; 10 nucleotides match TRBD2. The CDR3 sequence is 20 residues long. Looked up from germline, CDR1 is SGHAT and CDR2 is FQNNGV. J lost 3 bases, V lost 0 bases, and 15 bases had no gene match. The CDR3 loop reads CASSLDGSGRVSRRTDTQYF. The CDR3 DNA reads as TGTGCCAGCAGCTTAGACGGCAGCGGGAGGGTCTCGAGAAGAACAGATACGCAGTATTTT.

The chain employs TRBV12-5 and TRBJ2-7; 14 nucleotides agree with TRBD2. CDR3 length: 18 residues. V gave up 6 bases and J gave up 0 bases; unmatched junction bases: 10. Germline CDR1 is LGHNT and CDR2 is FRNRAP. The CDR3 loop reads CASGRGLAGAGYSYEQYF. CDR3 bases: TGTGCTAGTGGCCGGGGACTAGCGGGGGCCGGTTACTCCTACGAGCAGTACTTC.